The 31 T cell receptor beta chains below all came from one sample that was sequenced in a study of blood T cell repertoires in COVID-19. Clones were read by immunoSEQ multiplex PCR, and TCRdb kept only the in-frame ones, dropping some. The sample lists 100,000 to 150,000 clones, approximately 81% seen once, with roughly an eighth in the top ten. Material for sequencing was peripheral blood. All receptors come from a woman between 25 and 40 years old who had recovered from COVID-19.

The chain combines TRBV27 with TRBJ1-2; D gene unclear. The CDR3 is 15 residues long. Germline V CDR1 and CDR2: MNHEY, SMNVEV (reference sequence). Trimming shortened V by 2 bases and J by 6 bases, and 16 bases separated the two germline ends. This CDR3 is CASSLLPSGDHGYTF. In DNA, the CDR3 is TGTGCCAGCAGTTTACTCCCGTCCGGGGATCATGGCTACACCTTC.

This clone appeared a few times. The genes are TRBV5-4 and TRBJ2-7, with 10 bases identical to TRBD2. The CDR3 spans 16 residues. Germline V gives CDR1 SGHNT, CDR2 YYREEE (reference sequence). The ends lost 3 bases at V and 0 bases at J; junction bases unmatched: 6. CDR3 coding DNA: TGTGCCAGCAGCTCCAGACTAGCGGGCCGCTCCTACGAGCAGTACTTC. Protein product: CASSSRLAGRSYEQYF.

The J gene is TRBJ2-2, the V gene TRBV11-1; 7 positions agree with TRBD1. The CDR3 sequence is 16 residues long. The V and J ends lost 5 bases and 1 base, in that order; junction bases with no gene match: 7. Germline V lookup: CDR1 SGHAT, CDR2 FQDESV (reference sequence). This CDR3 is CASSPPGTVNTGELFF. CDR3 nucleotides: TGTGCCAGCAGCCCACCAGGGACAGTGAACACCGGGGAGCTGTTTTTT.

This rearrangement joins TRBV27 to TRBJ1-6; D is undetermined. Germline assignment: CDR1 MNHEY and CDR2 SMNVEV (reference sequence). Deletions cut 5 bases from V and 8 bases from J, with 13 bases between. This CDR3 contains 14 residues. Written as DNA, the CDR3 is TGTGCCAGCAGTCCCCGACAAGCCTATTCACCCCTCCACTTT. This gives the protein CASSPRQAYSPLHF.

V usage is TRBV7-2 and J usage is TRBJ1-4; D remains unclear. V gave up 1 base and J gave up 5 bases, with 11 bases separating them. Germline V gene data show CDR1 as SGHTA and CDR2 as FQGNSA. The CDR3 extends over 15 amino acids. This CDR3 reads CASSLVLLPNEKLFF. CDR3 bases: TGTGCCAGCAGCTTAGTACTCTTACCCAATGAAAAACTGTTTTTT.

The chain employs TRBV14 and TRBJ1-2; D may be TRBD1 (5 bases). CDR3 size: 12 residues. Germline values: CDR1 SGHDN, CDR2 FVKESK. The ends were cut back, 6 bases at V and 3 bases at J, with 8 bases in the middle. The CDR3: CASRQEDYGYTF. The CDR3 nucleotides read TGTGCCAGCAGACAGGAAGACTATGGCTACACCTTC.

In its sample, this clone was seen once. The chain has TRBV18 and TRBJ2-1; TRBD1 matches 7 bases. The junction had 7 bases not matched to a gene; V was cut back by 5 bases and J by 0 bases. Germline lookup yields CDR1 KGHSH and CDR2 LQKENI. This CDR3 has 16 amino acids. CDR3 bases: TGTGCCAGCTCAGTTGACCGGGACAGCTCCTACAATGAGCAGTTCTTC. Amino acid sequence: CASSVDRDSSYNEQFF.

The chain has TRBV30 and TRBJ2-4; D unresolved. Per the germline V gene, CDR1 is GTSNPN and CDR2 is SVGIG (reference sequence). The CDR3 consists of 14 residues. The ends were cut back, 2 bases at V and 0 bases at J, with 8 bases in the middle. This CDR3 is CAWSWQVAKNIQYF. CDR3 in DNA: TGTGCCTGGAGTTGGCAGGTAGCCAAAAACATTCAGTACTTC.

The chain couples TRBV3-1 (or the pseudogene TRBV3-2) to TRBJ2-5; no clear D gene. The ends were cut back, 1 base at V and 5 bases at J, with 14 bases in the middle. CDR3 length: 15 residues. Germline lookup yields CDR1 LGHDT and CDR2 YNNKEL (reference sequence). The CDR3 nucleotides are TGTGCCAGCAGCCAAGTTATATCGGTCAGGGAGACCCAGTACTTC. It encodes CASSQVISVRETQYF.

The rearrangement joins TRBV30 to TRBJ2-5; TRBD2 matches 13 bases. This CDR3 spans 16 amino acids. CDR1 GTSNPN and CDR2 SVGIG come from the germline V gene (reference sequence). V was clipped by 0 bases and J by 7 bases; unmatched bases: 8. DNA of the CDR3: TGTGCCTGGAGTGTTGTGACTAGCGGGGGGACCGGGACCCAGTACTTC. Its protein is CAWSVVTSGGTGTQYF.

Only a few counts were recorded for this clone. The chain links TRBV4-2 to TRBJ2-6; 16 nucleotides line up with TRBD2. The junction had 3 bases not matched to a gene; V was cut back by 5 bases and J by 2 bases. Germline loops: CDR1 LGHNA, CDR2 YNFKEQ. This CDR3 has 18 amino acids. The CDR3 bases are TGTGCCAGCAGCGGCGGGACTAGCGGGGGGGCTGGGGCCAACGTCCTGACTTTC. This codes for CASSGGTSGGAGANVLTF.

CDR3 region: CATSTGTGENGNQPQHF. The CDR3 nucleotides read TGTGCCACCAGCACCGGGACAGGGGAGAACGGCAATCAGCCCCAGCATTTT. The J gene is TRBJ1-5, the V gene TRBV15, with 10 bases matching TRBD1. CDR1 and CDR2 (germline): LNHNV, YYDKDF (reference sequence). With V trimmed by 4 bases and J by 2 bases, 8 bases remained unmatched. This CDR3 contains 17 residues.

This clone appeared once. The J gene is TRBJ1-1, the V gene TRBV5-1; 8 nucleotides agree with TRBD1. The CDR3 has 14 residues. In germline, CDR1 is SGHRS, CDR2 YFSETQ. The V segment lost 2 bases and the J segment 3 bases; nucleotides outside the gene matches: 3. CDR3 in amino acids: CASSFRQGYTEAFF. CDR3 sequence (DNA): TGCGCCAGCAGCTTCCGACAGGGGTACACTGAAGCTTTCTTT.

The gene calls are TRBV7-2 and TRBJ2-2; D gene uncertain. Germline-derived CDR1 and CDR2 are SGHTA and FQGNSA. The V end was cut by 2 bases, the J end by 1 base, with 8 bases between. This CDR3 has 15 residues. CDR3 sequence reads: CASSLSPGNTGELFF. CDR3 nucleotides: TGTGCCAGCAGCTTAAGTCCAGGGAACACCGGGGAGCTGTTTTTT.

The CDR3 nucleotides read TGCGCCAGCAGTGAGTCGGGACAGGGTGAAAAACTGTTTTTT. It is translated as CASSESGQGEKLFF. This rearrangement joins TRBV10-1 to TRBJ1-4; 9 bases map to TRBD1. Trimming removed 0 bases from V and 7 bases from J; junction bases left unmatched: 0. The CDR3 is made up of 14 amino acids. Germline CDR1 and CDR2: WNHNN and SYGVQD (reference sequence).

This chain connects TRBV2 to TRBJ2-7; TRBD1 matches at 9 bases. The CDR3 has 14 residues. Germline CDR1 reads SNHLY; CDR2 reads FYNNEI. Trimming at V came to 5 bases and at J to 3 bases, leaving 5 bases not matched to a gene. The CDR3 reads CASSPGTGFYEQYF. CDR3 sequence (DNA): TGTGCCAGCAGTCCCGGGACAGGGTTCTACGAGCAGTACTTC.

V gene TRBV9 combines with J gene TRBJ2-5; 10 bases fit TRBD2. Germline CDR1 reads SGDLS; CDR2 reads YYNGEE. V lost 3 bases to trimming and J lost 4 bases; unmatched junction nucleotides: 9. The CDR3 consists of 16 residues. CDR3 nucleotide sequence: TGTGCCAGCAGCGGACGAGCGGGGGGGCCAGGAGAGACCCAGTACTTC. This translates into CASSGRAGGPGETQYF.

This chain uses TRBV3-1 (or the pseudogene TRBV3-2) with TRBJ2-3; 15 positions match TRBD2. The germline gives CDR1 LGHDT, CDR2 YNNKEL (reference sequence). CDR3 length equals 18 residues. Unmatched junction bases numbered 9, after V lost 2 bases and J lost 6 bases. The DNA for the CDR3 is TGTGCCAGCAGCCAACTTGGACTAGCGGGAGGGCCGGGGGATACGCAGTATTTT. It encodes CASSQLGLAGGPGDTQYF.

The chain carries TRBV6-2 or TRBV6-3 and TRBJ2-4, with 11 bases matching TRBD1. V gave up 5 bases and J gave up 7 bases; unmatched junction bases: 4. Germline CDR1 reads MNHEY; CDR2 reads SVGEGT. The CDR3 consists of 14 residues. The CDR3 nucleotides are TGTGCCAGCAGTCCGGGACAGGGGGGGAACATTCAGTACTTC. Amino acids: CASSPGQGGNIQYF.

The rearrangement joins TRBV15 to TRBJ2-1; TRBD1 matches 7 bases. In germline, CDR1 is LNHNV, CDR2 YYDKDF (reference sequence). J was trimmed by 0 bases and V by 1 base; bases with no gene match: 9. The CDR3 is 18 residues long. For the CDR3, the DNA is TGTGCCACCAGCAGAGGGGCCGACAGGGTCAGCTCCTACAATGAGCAGTTCTTC. Translation gives CATSRGADRVSSYNEQFF.

The chain employs TRBV6-5 and TRBJ1-2, with 9 bases that match TRBD1. The CDR3 runs 14 residues. From germline, CDR1 is MNHEY and CDR2 SVGAGI. Unmatched junction bases numbered 6, after V lost 5 bases and J lost 5 bases. CDR3 loop: CASSKDRGGYGYTF. CDR3 coding DNA: TGTGCCAGCAGTAAGGACAGGGGAGGATATGGCTACACCTTC.

V and J are TRBV12-5 and TRBJ1-1, with D perhaps matching TRBD1 (6 bases). Germline V lookup: CDR1 LGHNT, CDR2 FRNRAP. The CDR3 is 16 amino acids. V shed 6 bases and J shed 4 bases, with 21 bases lying between them. The CDR3 protein is CASGYHLTGTVTEAFF. The CDR3 DNA reads as TGTGCTAGTGGGTACCATCTTACAGGGACGGTCACTGAAGCTTTCTTT.

This rearrangement joins TRBV4-1 to TRBJ2-6; TRBD1 might be the D (6 bases). CDR1 is MGHRA, CDR2 YSYEKL, per germline. Deletions cut 3 bases from V and 2 bases from J, with 11 bases between. The CDR3 consists of 16 residues. The CDR3 here is CASSHPDRPGANVLTF. DNA for the CDR3: TGCGCCAGCAGCCACCCCGACAGGCCTGGGGCCAACGTCCTGACTTTC.

The V and J genes are TRBV6-5 and TRBJ1-2; D might be TRBD1 (5 bases). Germline V gene sequence: CDR1 MNHEY, CDR2 SVGAGI. V was trimmed by 4 bases and J by 6 bases, leaving 9 bases between them. The CDR3 is 12 residues long. CDR3 residues: CASSFQGNGYTF. The DNA for the CDR3 is TGTGCCAGCAGTTTCCAGGGAAATGGCTACACCTTC.

The chain is built from TRBV6-6 and TRBJ2-7; D ambiguous. In germline, CDR1 is MNHNY, CDR2 SVGAGI (reference sequence). The CDR3 covers 16 residues. V gave up 8 bases and J gave up 0 bases, with 20 bases separating them. The CDR3 DNA sequence: TGTGCCAGCCAATCCTCTCGGTGGGCGACCTCCTACGAGCAGTACTTC. Translation gives CASQSSRWATSYEQYF.

This chain links TRBV6-1 with TRBJ2-3; a possible D gene is TRBD1 (5 bases). Germline V lookup: CDR1 MNHNS, CDR2 SASEGT. V was shortened by 3 bases and J by 2 bases, with 9 bases between the two germline ends. This CDR3 is 14 amino acids long. The CDR3 coding sequence is TGTGCCAGCAGTGATAGGGGAAACACAGATACGCAGTATTTT. Translated: CASSDRGNTDTQYF.

This chain connects TRBV27 to TRBJ1-6, with a tentative D call TRBD1 (5 bases). V was trimmed by 5 bases and J by 14 bases, leaving 16 bases between them. The germline V gene encodes CDR1 MNHEY and CDR2 SMNVEV (reference sequence). The CDR3 loop spans 13 amino acids. The CDR3 DNA reads TGTGCCAGCAGTCCCCGGACGGGGGAGGCCCTCCACTTT. Its translation: CASSPRTGEALHF.

The chain carries TRBV2 and TRBJ1-2, with D possibly TRBD1 on 6 matching bases. This CDR3 has 15 amino acids. Between the trimmed V and J ends, which lost 6 bases and 4 bases, there was a span of 18 bases. From germline, CDR1 is SNHLY and CDR2 FYNNEI. The CDR3 DNA is TGTGCCAGCAGCTCTATCTGGGACAACTCCTATGGCTACACCTTC. This translates into CASSSIWDNSYGYTF.

The chain joins TRBV15 to TRBJ2-1; 10 nucleotides match TRBD2. This CDR3 comprises 15 residues. Germline CDR1 and CDR2: LNHNV and YYDKDF (reference sequence). After removal of 0 bases from V and 9 bases from J, the junction contained 5 bases not matched to a gene. The CDR3 coding sequence is TGTGCCACCAGCAGAGAAAGCGGGAGGGGAGTTGAGCAGTTCTTC. Protein sequence: CATSRESGRGVEQFF. Full variable domain (missing parts from reference TRBV15 and TRBJ2-1): DAMVIQNPRYQVTQFGKPVTLSCSQTLNHNVMYWYQQKSSQAPKLLFHYYDKDFNNEADTPDNFQSRRPNTSFCFLDIRSPGLGDTAMYLCATSRESGRGVEQFFGPGTRLTVL.

The rearrangement uses TRBV29-1 and TRBJ2-1; TRBD2 aligns across 7 bases. V lost 7 bases to trimming and J lost 3 bases; unmatched junction nucleotides: 6. The CDR3 is 13 amino acids. Germline-derived CDR1 and CDR2 are SQVTM and ANQGSEA. The CDR3 is CSAGKRDYNEQFF. Here the CDR3 DNA reads TGCAGCGCTGGAAAGCGGGACTACAATGAGCAGTTCTTC.

The chain links TRBV3-1 (or the pseudogene TRBV3-2) to TRBJ2-1; TRBD2 might be the D (5 bases). V was cut by 3 bases and J by 7 bases, with 25 bases left in between. CDR3 size: 18 residues. Germline assignment: CDR1 LGHDT and CDR2 YNNKEL (reference sequence). The CDR3, as DNA: TGTGCCAGCAGCCATCCAGCTGTTGCGTCCGGGGTTGGGAATGAGCAGTTCTTC. Encoded protein: CASSHPAVASGVGNEQFF.